Below, one T cell receptor (beta chain) is given with its context. Its antigen specificity is not known. One base away there is no much larger clone; base qualities are not given. The study profiled bulk TCR beta-chain repertoires in matched peripheral blood, tumor and adjacent normal breast tissue taken from about 15 patients with early-stage breast cancer. Before surgery, roughly 5-11 mL of whole blood was collected into EDTA tubes and then processed within 2 hours. Peripheral blood mononuclear cells were isolated by Ficoll-Paque centrifugation in SepMate-50 tubes. PBMCs were cryopreserved in aliquots of roughly 1.8 to 4.5 million cells in 90% FBS with about 10% DMSO and kept in liquid nitrogen. The Qiagen AllPrep DNA/RNA Mini kit was used for genomic DNA extraction. Two independent genomic DNA replicates were amplified for each sample, with around 0.5 ug used for blood and approximately 1.5 ug for tumor or normal breast. Following the manufacturer's instructions, the ImmunoSeq Intro kit was used to carry out TCRB sequencing on genomic DNA. Multiplex PCR was run for roughly 30 cycles using proprietary primers and spike-in control sequences for absolute quantification. An 87-bp fragment spanning the CDR3 and flanking V and J genes was sequenced with single-end 150-bp reads. Seven samples, each with two replicates, were multiplexed per lane of an Illumina MiSeq using version 3.0 chemistry. The source study handled its data this way. The vendor's proprietary pipeline handled the raw data processing, merging both replicates into a single result for each sample. A clonotype was defined as productive rearrangements that share the same V-gene family, CDR3 amino acid sequence and J-gene segment. Clonality was calculated as 1 minus the normalized Shannon entropy (Pielou evenness) of TCRB abundances. T cell density was estimated as total templates divided by the number of input cells, with the number of input cells inferred from the DNA input amount. Recon was used with default parameters to estimate total repertoire diversity and clonality. Tumor-enriched clonotypes were defined as having over 0.1% abundance in tumor and at least 32-fold higher abundance than in normal breast. The immuneACCESS repertoire file appears here via TCRdb, limited to in-frame rearrangements. These files lack a portion of the clones; in checked studies, under half of the deficit traces to unresolved V genes, and the cause of the others is not known. That table gives V, J and clone size, and the DNA gave D and trimming. Across this sample there are approximately 20,000 clones, with roughly three quarters seen only once. Roughly 26% of the sample is held by the ten biggest clonotypes.

The data derive from a study of early stage breast cancer tumors (dated by TCRdb to 2016 to 2017). Concerning the study at large: Of the 16 invasive breast tumors, twelve were found to be estrogen receptor-positive, progesterone receptor-positive and HER2-negative. Of the roughly 12 ER+/PR+/HER2- tumors, eight were classified as invasive ductal carcinomas and four as invasive lobular carcinomas. The average read coverage per sample was about 10-fold. A total of some 2.6 million templates, representing approximately 1,100,000 unique clonotypes, were detected across all samples. Points the paper makes about the study in general: Enriched TCRB sequences shared across patients were found to be mostly commonly generated sequences that were unlikely to play an important role in the tumor microenvironment. Greater similarity was observed between blood and normal breast repertoires than between blood and tumor repertoires, and tumor was distinguished from normal in most of the 16 patients when each tissue was compared with blood. Bulk genomic DNA sequencing of unsorted cells missed chain pairing and functional markers such as CD4, CD8 and FOXP3. Because the cohort was small, analysis by tumor subtype was not possible. Tumors showed around 2.7-fold higher T cell density and higher clonality than adjacent normal breast tissue.

The germline V gene (reference sequence) supplies CDR1 SGHAT and CDR2 FQDESV. V is cut by 5 bases and J by 5 bases, and the space between the germline ends is 15 bases. CDR3 length: 14 amino acids, cysteine to phenylalanine. CDR3 DNA is the only sequence kept; it has 42 bases, read in frame from the first base. This TCR came from a person aged 55-75 years with breast cancer. The sequence joins TRBV11-1 to TRBJ2-5, with TRBD2 as a weak D call on 6 bases. The specimen was blood. The DNA sequence is as follows: TGTGCCAGCAGCATCCGACTAGGATCGGAGACCCAGTACTTC. This encodes CASSIRLGSETQYF.